The 7 T cell receptor beta chains in this list originate from one sample, sequenced in a study of human T cells and chemical hapten exposure. One entry per CDR3 protein, called by TCRdb with MiXCR from the RACE reads. The data hold about 34,000 distinct CDR3 sequences, with around 5% observed a single time. Sample time point: healthy volunteer bleed at 6 weeks. Total RNA extraction was carried out from unfractionated whole blood. Sequenced: whole blood. Receptor source: a human donor in good health. Some clones in this sample may be carry-over from other donors' samples.

This clonotype came up a few times. The rearrangement links TRBV24-1 to TRBJ2-5, with TRBD1 matching over 9 bases. The J segment lost 5 bases and the V segment lost 5 bases, leaving 11 bases of the junction unmatched. Germline V gene lookup returns CDR1 KGHDR and CDR2 SFDVKD. This CDR3 comprises 16 residues. The chain's CDR3 is CATSGDRDRVSETQYF. CDR3 bases: TGTGCCACCAGTGGGGATCGGGACAGGGTTTCGGAGACCCAGTACTTC.

This clonotype was picked up many times. The chain has TRBV5-1 and TRBJ2-6, with D perhaps TRBD1 or TRBD2 (6 bases each). Germline-derived CDR1 and CDR2 are SGHRS and YFSETQ. The CDR3 runs to 20 residues. V was clipped by 0 bases and J by 0 bases, with 19 bases between them. CDR3 sequence: CASSLGGSGAPLSGANVLTF. CDR3 sequence (DNA): TGCGCCAGCAGCTTGGGGGGCTCGGGGGCCCCACTCTCTGGGGCCAACGTCCTGACTTTC.

This clonotype appeared many times. J is TRBJ1-2 and V is TRBV12-3 or TRBV12-4; D gene ambiguous. This CDR3 region has 13 residues. Trimming removed 5 bases at V and 4 bases at J, with 11 bases between. CDR3 DNA sequence: TGTGCCAGCAGTGAAGACGGATCCTATGGCTACACCTTC. This gives the protein CASSEDGSYGYTF.

This clonotype was counted ten times or more. The chain recombines TRBV6-4 with TRBJ2-3; 10 nucleotides agree with TRBD2. This CDR3 is 15 amino acids long. Germline lookup yields CDR1 MRHNA and CDR2 SNTAGT. V was clipped by 4 bases and J by 1 base; unmatched bases: 2. The CDR3 loop reads CASSGTSGGTDTQYF. The DNA of the CDR3 is TGTGCCAGCAGTGGAACTAGCGGGGGCACAGATACGCAGTATTTT.

This clonotype was detected ten times or more. The chain links TRBV18 to TRBJ2-3; D gene unclear. The V end was cut by 1 base, the J end by 6 bases, with 2 bases between. CDR3 length equals 11 residues. Germline-derived CDR1 and CDR2 are KGHSH and LQKENI. The CDR3 here is CASSPLDTQYF. The CDR3 nucleotides are TGTGCCAGCTCACCACTCGATACGCAGTATTTT. The variable domain in full, with the rest retrieved from reference TRBV18 and TRBJ2-3, is NAGVMQNPRHLVRRRGQEARLRCSPMKGHSHVYWYRQLPEEGLKFMVYLQKENIIDESGMPKERFSAEFPKEGPSILRIQQVVRGDSAAYFCASSPLDTQYFGPGTRLTVL.

Ten or more counts support this clonotype. The chain couples TRBV11-2 to TRBJ2-7; a weak D match, TRBD2 (5 bases). The length of the CDR3 is 13 residues. Trimming took off 0 bases at V and 5 bases at J, with 8 bases between the two ends. The germline V gene has CDR1 SGHAT and CDR2 FQNNGV. CDR3 nucleotides: TGTGCCAGCAGCTTAGAACCCGGGAACGAGCAGTACTTC. Its protein is CASSLEPGNEQYF.

This chain joins TRBV5-1 and TRBJ2-5; 7 positions match TRBD1. The CDR3 length is 15 residues. V was clipped by 7 bases and J by 1 base; unmatched bases: 10. From germline, CDR1 is SGHRS and CDR2 YFSETQ. The CDR3 reads CASGSGTAAQETQYF. The CDR3 coding sequence is TGCGCCAGCGGCTCCGGGACAGCGGCCCAAGAGACCCAGTACTTC.